This paragraph covers one TCR beta chain sequence. The target of this receptor is not known. Nothing much larger sits one base from this clone, and base qualities are not available. Whole blood was collected in K2EDTA tubes by collaborating institutions according to the institutions' own protocols. For TCRbeta analysis, collaborator samples were shipped as frozen whole blood, as isolated PBMCs, or as DNA extracted from either sample type. TCRbeta CDR3 regions were amplified from genomic DNA using the immunoSEQ Assay, a bias-controlled multiplex PCR. The original pipeline was this. Within the assay, amplification of reference gene primers was used to estimate how many nucleated cells each sample contained. To quantify the absolute abundance of each unique TCRbeta CDR3 rearrangement, sequence reads were collapsed and filtered. For each sample, productive Simpson clonality was calculated by taking the square root of Simpson's diversity index across productive rearrangements. The table was pulled from immuneACCESS by TCRdb, which kept in-frame rearrangements only. Such tables lose some clones; where checked, under half of the loss comes from unresolved V genes, and the rest has no known cause. V and J calls plus clone size are reproduced from that table; the DNA served to infer D and trimming. The sample includes around 100,000 clones, with 75% to 90% observed a single time. The ten most abundant clones make up about an eighth of the sample.

This sample is part of a study of blood T cell repertoires in COVID-19 (dated by TCRdb to about 2020). At the level of the whole study: Collaborator samples came from the United States, Italy and Spain and covered acute and convalescent phases of COVID-19. The samples were drawn from the first 160 participants of the ongoing ImmuneRACE study and from about 1,200 subjects provided by 6 global collaborators. Deeply sampled blood TCRbeta repertoires from subjects exposed to, actively infected with, or recovered from COVID-19 were included in the dataset. The material from the prospective study consisted of cDNA or gDNA derived from T cells, B-cell-depleted T cells, or PBMCs. Where HLA class I and class II types were available, the types were taken from metadata supplied by the sample provider, not from assay-based typing. A de-identified subject ID, COVID-19 status, age in years and sex were almost always included in the sample metadata. The repertoires were made available in a free public database intended to serve as a resource for research on the immune response to SARS-CoV-2. Results the study describes overall, beyond this receptor: The quantity of clinical and demographic metadata differed by source and by participant and was supplied without curation.

Sequencing was carried out using peripheral blood. The clonotype comes from a human donor in a cohort sampled during active COVID-19.

The sequenced DNA is TGTGCCAGCGCTAGCGGGGGGACCTACGAGCAGTACTTC. Protein translation: CASASGGTYEQYF. Here the chain combines TRBV6-5 and TRBJ2-7; TRBD2 matches 11 bases in the middle. Including cysteine and phenylalanine, the CDR3 has 13 amino acids. The CDR3 DNA has 39 bases and is translated from base 1. V and J are trimmed by 8 bases and 2 bases, and the gene matches miss 2 bases of the junction. CDR1 and CDR2 (MNHEY, SVGAGI) derive from the germline V gene.